The rows below give T cell receptor beta chains drawn from one sample of a study of T cell responses to AZD1222 COVID-19 vaccine. TCRdb's copy holds only in-frame clones and misses some; the assay was immunoSEQ multiplex PCR. The sample has about 120,000 clones, 89% seen once; the top ten hold 5.5% to 7%. The sequences come from peripheral blood, collected on day 0 of AZD1222 vaccination. These receptors were obtained from an adult in good health. The CDR3 runs from the conserved cysteine through the conserved F or W. D genes are given only for firm matches. Size is stated for part of the rows, as once, few or many counts, or as a class when the clone is expanded.

j_call clone_size v_call d_call cdr3_aa cdr3_nt
TRBJ1-2 NA TRBV7-2 NA CASSPTGVGYTF TGTGCCAGCAGCCCTACGGGGGTAGGCTACACCTTC
TRBJ2-2 NA TRBV7-7 NA CASSLDGGASGELFF TGTGCCAGCAGCTTAGATGGGGGGGCCTCCGGGGAGCTGTTTTTT
TRBJ1-1 NA TRBV5-1 NA CASSLLDAANTEAFF TGCGCCAGCAGCTTGCTGGACGCGGCCAACACTGAAGCTTTCTTT
TRBJ1-1 NA TRBV4-3 NA CASSQDEEPGIAFF TGCGCCAGCAGCCAAGACGAGGAGCCGGGTATAGCTTTCTTT
TRBJ1-2 NA TRBV13 TRBD1 CASSLGQGSYGYTF TGTGCCAGCAGCCTAGGACAGGGGAGCTATGGCTACACCTTC
TRBJ1-1 NA TRBV5-1 TRBD1 CASSLDGQVNTEAFF TGCGCCAGCAGCTTGGACGGACAGGTGAACACTGAAGCTTTCTTT
TRBJ2-4 NA TRBV3-1/TRBV3-2 NA CASSRRASGTLLAKNIQYF TGTGCCAGCAGCCGACGGGCATCAGGGACCCTTCTAGCCAAAAACATTCAGTACTTC
TRBJ2-3 NA TRBV5-1 TRBD2 CASSLGGVGGGVPDTQYF TGCGCCAGCAGCTTGGGAGGAGTTGGCGGGGGGGTCCCAGATACGCAGTATTTT
TRBJ1-2 NA TRBV9 NA CASSVARGDGGYTF TGTGCCAGCAGCGTAGCGAGGGGGGACGGTGGCTACACCTTC
TRBJ1-5 NA TRBV20-1 NA CSASQTQARSVAQPQHF TGCAGTGCTAGTCAGACCCAGGCCCGGTCAGTTGCTCAGCCCCAGCATTTT
TRBJ1-1 NA TRBV18 NA CASSPVPGNTEAFF TGTGCCAGCTCACCAGTCCCAGGGAACACTGAAGCTTTCTTT
TRBJ2-7 few TRBV5-6 NA CASSLVGSYEQYF TGTGCCAGCAGTCTCGTGGGGTCCTACGAGCAGTACTTC
TRBJ1-1 NA TRBV5-6 NA CASSLVSGATEAFF TGTGCCAGCAGCTTGGTTTCAGGGGCCACTGAAGCTTTCTTT
TRBJ1-5 NA TRBV3-1/TRBV3-2 NA CASSAGTYQPQHF TGTGCCAGCAGCGCCGGGACATATCAGCCCCAGCATTTT
TRBJ1-2 NA TRBV19 NA CASNPRQGEDYGYTF TGTGCCAGTAACCCCAGGCAGGGTGAGGACTATGGCTACACCTTC
TRBJ1-2 NA TRBV30 NA CAWSVQVGGGYTF TGTGCCTGGAGTGTACAGGTCGGGGGTGGCTACACCTTC
TRBJ1-1 few TRBV4-1 NA CASSQDLESEAFF TGCGCCAGCAGCCAAGATCTGGAATCTGAAGCTTTCTTT
TRBJ1-2 NA TRBV11-2 NA CASSPISRGDGYTF TGTGCCAGCAGCCCTATTTCTCGTGGGGATGGCTACACCTTC
TRBJ1-5 NA TRBV29-1 NA CSVGDGQPQHF TGCAGCGTCGGGGACGGTCAGCCCCAGCATTTT
TRBJ2-7 NA TRBV10-2 NA CATSRTTFAYEQYF TGCGCCACCTCCAGGACCACGTTTGCCTACGAGCAGTACTTC
TRBJ1-1 few TRBV29-1 NA CSVKDGRDTRGAFF TGCAGCGTTAAGGACGGCAGGGACACTCGGGGGGCTTTCTTT
TRBJ2-3 NA TRBV7-3 NA CASSLAQTDTQYF TGTGCCAGCAGCTTAGCCCAGACAGATACGCAGTATTTT
TRBJ2-5 NA TRBV2 NA CASTTAGETQYF TGTGCCAGCACTACAGCGGGAGAGACCCAGTACTTC
TRBJ1-5 NA TRBV2 TRBD1 CASNQGAGYQPQHF TGTGCCAGCAACCAGGGGGCGGGTTATCAGCCCCAGCATTTT
TRBJ2-1 once TRBV3-1/TRBV3-2 TRBD2 CASSLAGALSYNEQFF TGTGCCAGCAGTCTAGCGGGGGCCCTATCCTACAATGAGCAGTTCTTC
TRBJ1-4 NA TRBV28 NA CASSPRRAGEKLFF TGTGCCAGCAGTCCCCGACGGGCGGGGGAAAAACTGTTTTTT
TRBJ2-1 NA TRBV5-8 NA CASSRPWGGEQFF TGTGCCAGCAGCCGTCCTTGGGGAGGTGAGCAGTTCTTC
TRBJ2-3 NA TRBV6-1 NA CASSDGTLGTDTQYF TGTGCCAGCAGTGATGGGACCCTCGGCACAGATACGCAGTATTTT
TRBJ1-1 few TRBV5-1 NA CASSTGVNTEAFF TGCGCCAGCTCCACGGGGGTGAACACTGAAGCTTTCTTT
TRBJ1-6 NA TRBV19 NA CASSVFPGLGSPLHF TGTGCCAGTAGTGTTTTCCCAGGGTTAGGATCACCCCTCCACTTT
TRBJ1-3 NA TRBV9 NA CASSLGSGNTIYF TGTGCCAGCAGCTTGGGGTCTGGAAACACCATATATTTT
TRBJ1-5 NA TRBV25-1 NA CASSDGIGQPQHF TGTGCCAGCAGTGATGGAATAGGTCAGCCCCAGCATTTT
TRBJ1-2 NA TRBV7-2 NA CASSLRGQSLANYGYTF TGTGCCAGCAGCCTCCGGGGGCAGTCGCTAGCTAACTATGGCTACACCTTC
TRBJ1-1 once TRBV19 NA CASRAYTEAFF TGTGCCAGTAGGGCCTACACTGAAGCTTTCTTT
TRBJ2-1 NA TRBV4-2 TRBD1 CASSRDRADYNEQFF TGTGCCAGCAGCCGCGACAGGGCGGACTACAATGAGCAGTTCTTC
TRBJ1-1 NA TRBV5-1 NA CASSLAVRRGTVEAFF TGCGCCAGCAGCTTGGCCGTTCGGAGGGGGACGGTTGAAGCTTTCTTT
TRBJ2-1 once TRBV12-3/TRBV12-4 NA CASSPIRENPFF TGTGCCAGCAGCCCCATAAGGGAGAACCCGTTCTTC
TRBJ1-6 NA TRBV10-1 NA CASSEDSSYNSPLHF TGCGCCAGCAGCGAGGATAGCTCCTATAATTCACCCCTCCACTTT
TRBJ1-1 NA TRBV30 TRBD1 CAWSSGQGVNTEAFF TGTGCCTGGAGTTCGGGACAGGGGGTAAACACTGAAGCTTTCTTT
TRBJ1-5 NA TRBV5-6 NA CASSSRTANYQPQHF TGTGCCAGCAGCTCCCGGACAGCTAATTATCAGCCCCAGCATTTT
TRBJ1-1 NA TRBV5-5 NA CASSFYKNTEAFF TGTGCCAGCAGCTTTTACAAGAACACTGAAGCTTTCTTT
TRBJ2-3 NA TRBV9 NA CASSVITGSSTDTQYF TGTGCCAGCAGCGTAATAACAGGGTCTAGCACAGATACGCAGTATTTT
TRBJ1-5 NA TRBV7-2 NA CASSLVAVGDSSQPQHF TGTGCCAGCAGCTTAGTGGCTGTAGGGGACTCGTCTCAGCCCCAGCATTTT
TRBJ1-2 NA TRBV3-1/TRBV3-2 NA CASSQWQLNYGYTF TGTGCCAGCAGCCAATGGCAACTTAACTATGGCTACACCTTC
TRBJ2-7 NA TRBV7-3 NA CASSGRQDRSSF TGTGCCAGCAGCGGAAGACAGGATCGGTCGTCCTTC